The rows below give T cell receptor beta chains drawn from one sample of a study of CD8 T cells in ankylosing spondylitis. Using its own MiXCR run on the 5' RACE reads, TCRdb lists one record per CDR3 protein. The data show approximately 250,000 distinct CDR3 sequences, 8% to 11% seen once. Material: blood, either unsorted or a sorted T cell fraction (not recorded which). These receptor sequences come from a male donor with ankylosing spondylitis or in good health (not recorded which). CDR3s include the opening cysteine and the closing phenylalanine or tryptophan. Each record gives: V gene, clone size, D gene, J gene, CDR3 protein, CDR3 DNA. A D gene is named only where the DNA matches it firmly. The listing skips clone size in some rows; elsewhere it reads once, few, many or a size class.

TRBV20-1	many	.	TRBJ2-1	CSARDLGGSYNEQFF	TGCAGTGCTAGAGATCTCGGGGGCTCCTACAATGAGCAGTTCTTC
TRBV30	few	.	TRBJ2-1	CAWSRDQLQLGEQFF	TGTGCCTGGAGTCGGGACCAATTACAGTTGGGTGAGCAGTTCTTC
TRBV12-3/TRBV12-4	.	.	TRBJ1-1	CASSFITGNTEAFF	TGTGCCAGCAGTTTCATTACGGGTAACACTGAAGCTTTCTTT
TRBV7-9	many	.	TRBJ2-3	CASSLPTDTQYF	TGTGCCAGCAGCCTACCCACAGATACGCAGTATTTT
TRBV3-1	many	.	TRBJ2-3	CASSPGADPHLDTQYF	TGTGCCAGCAGCCCGGGAGCTGACCCTCACCTAGATACGCAGTATTTT
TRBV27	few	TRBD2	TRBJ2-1	CASSSMTSGGAGLPNEQFF	TGTGCCAGCAGTTCAATGACTAGCGGGGGGGCCGGTCTCCCGAATGAGCAGTTCTTC
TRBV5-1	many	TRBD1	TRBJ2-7	CASSWGTDDYEQYF	TGCGCCAGCAGCTGGGGGACAGACGACTACGAGCAGTACTTC
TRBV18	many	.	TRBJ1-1	CASSAVQNTEAFF	TGTGCCAGCTCAGCCGTACAGAACACTGAAGCTTTCTTT
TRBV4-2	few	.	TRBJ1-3	CASSQDRTEGNTIYF	TGTGCCAGCAGCCAAGACCGGACAGAAGGAAACACCATATATTTT
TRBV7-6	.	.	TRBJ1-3	CASSLEDRRPGNTIYF	TGTGCCAGCAGCTTAGAGGACCGCCGCCCTGGAAACACCATATATTTT
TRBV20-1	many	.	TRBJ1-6	CSARDSSNSPLHF	TGCAGTGCTAGAGATTCGAGTAATTCACCCCTCCACTTT
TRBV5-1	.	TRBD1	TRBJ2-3	CASNSDRGKWTTDTQYF	TGCGCCAGCAACTCCGACAGGGGAAAGTGGACGACAGATACACAGTATTTT
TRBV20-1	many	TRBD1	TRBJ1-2	CSASDREGGYTF	TGCAGTGCCTCAGACAGGGAAGGGGGCTACACCTTC
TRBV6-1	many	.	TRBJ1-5	CYEFPGHRQPQHF	TGTTACGAATTTCCGGGACACCGACAGCCCCAGCATTTT
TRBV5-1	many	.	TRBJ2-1	CASSLDSRNEQFF	TGCGCCAGCAGTTTGGACTCTCGGAATGAGCAGTTCTTC
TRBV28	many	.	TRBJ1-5	CASSFSRASNQPQHF	TGTGCCAGCAGTTTCTCCCGGGCGAGCAATCAGCCCCAGCATTTT
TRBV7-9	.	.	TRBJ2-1	CASSKLGVSSYNEQLF	TGTGCCAGCAGCAAACTAGGGGTGAGCTCCTACAATGAGCAGCTCTTC
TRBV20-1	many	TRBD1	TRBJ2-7	CSARPADRGYEQYF	TGCAGTGCTAGACCCGCGGACAGGGGCTACGAGCAGTACTTC
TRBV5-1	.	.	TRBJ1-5	CASSLGGGESQPQHF	TGCGCCAGCAGCTTGGGTGGGGGAGAATCTCAGCCCCAGCATTTT
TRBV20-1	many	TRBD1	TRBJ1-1	CSAPDRGGDTEAFF	TGCAGTGCTCCGGACAGGGGAGGAGACACTGAAGCTTTCTTT
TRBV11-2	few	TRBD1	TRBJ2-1	CASSWTGQGYNEQFF	TGTGCCAGCAGCTGGACGGGACAGGGATACAATGAGCAGTTCTTC
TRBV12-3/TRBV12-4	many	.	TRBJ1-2	CASSRRGQNYGYTF	TGTGCCAGCAGTCGTCGAGGACAGAACTATGGCTACACCTTC
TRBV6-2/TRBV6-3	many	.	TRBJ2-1	CASSFHNEQFF	TGTGCCAGCAGTTTCCACAATGAGCAGTTCTTC
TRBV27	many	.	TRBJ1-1	CASSLFEVNTEAFF	TGTGCCAGCAGTTTATTTGAAGTGAACACTGAAGCTTTCTTT
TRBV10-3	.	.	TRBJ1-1	CAISGDTINTEAFF	TGTGCCATCAGCGGGGACACTATTAACACTGAAGCTTTCTTT
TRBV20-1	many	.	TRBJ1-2	CSAGDFGNYGYTF	TGCAGTGCAGGGGACTTCGGGAACTATGGCTACACCTTC
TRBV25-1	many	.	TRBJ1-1	CASSLMTGGVEAFF	TGTGCCAGCTCCTTGATGACAGGAGGTGTTGAAGCTTTCTTT
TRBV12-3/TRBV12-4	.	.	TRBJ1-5	CASTLGPRGQPQHF	TGTGCCAGCACCCTGGGGCCCCGGGGTCAGCCCCAGCATTTT
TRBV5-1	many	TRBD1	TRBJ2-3	CASSSNRGAADTQYF	TGCGCCAGCAGCTCTAACAGGGGCGCGGCAGATACGCAGTATTTT
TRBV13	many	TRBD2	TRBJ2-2	CASSETPGLATRSTGELFF	TGTGCCAGCAGCGAAACCCCGGGACTAGCTACTCGGAGCACCGGGGAGCTGTTTTTT
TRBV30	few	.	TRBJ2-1	CAWRPLANEQFF	TGTGCCTGGAGGCCTCTAGCGAATGAGCAGTTCTTC
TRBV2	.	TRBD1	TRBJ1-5	CASRIDRVGSQPQHF	TGTGCCAGCAGGATAGACAGGGTGGGAAGTCAGCCCCAGCATTTT
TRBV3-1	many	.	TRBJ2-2	CASSHTTGELFF	TGTGCCAGCAGCCACACCACCGGGGAGCTGTTTTTT
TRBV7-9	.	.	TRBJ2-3	CASSLERGIADTQYF	TGTGCCAGCAGCTTAGAGAGGGGGATCGCAGATACGCAGTATTTT
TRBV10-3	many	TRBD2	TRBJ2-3	CAISGAGDPDTQYF	TGTGCCATCAGTGGGGCGGGAGATCCAGATACGCAGTATTTT
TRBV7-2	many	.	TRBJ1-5	CASSVHSASNQPQHF	TGTGCCAGCAGCGTCCACAGTGCGAGCAATCAGCCCCAGCATTTT
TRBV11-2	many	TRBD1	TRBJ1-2	CASSEGTGDHGYTF	TGTGCCAGCAGCGAAGGGACAGGGGACCATGGCTACACCTTC
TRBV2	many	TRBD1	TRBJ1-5	CASTPDRGWKQPQHF	TGTGCCAGCACCCCTGACAGGGGGTGGAAGCAGCCCCAGCATTTT
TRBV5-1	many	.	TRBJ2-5	CASSLVQPRETQYF	TGCGCCAGCAGCTTGGTACAGCCAAGGGAGACCCAGTACTTC
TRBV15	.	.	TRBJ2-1	CATSREGGSSYNEPFF	TGTGCCACCAGCAGAGAAGGTGGTTCCTCCTACAATGAGCCGTTCTTC
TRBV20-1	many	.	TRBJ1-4	CSANGATNEKLFF	TGCAGTGCTAACGGAGCAACTAATGAAAAACTGTTTTTT
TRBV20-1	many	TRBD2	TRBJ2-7	CSARHHSRTSGSKYEQYF	TGCAGTGCTAGACACCACTCTCGGACTAGCGGGAGCAAGTACGAGCAGTACTTC
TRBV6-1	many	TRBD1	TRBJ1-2	CASSDTGGQGAYGYTF	TGTGCCAGCAGTGATACCGGGGGACAGGGGGCCTATGGCTACACCTTC
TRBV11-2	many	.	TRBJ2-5	CASSLRGAWRETQYF	TGTGCCAGCAGCCTACGGGGGGCTTGGAGGGAGACCCAGTACTTC
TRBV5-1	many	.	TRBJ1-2	CANRENYGYTF	TGCGCCAATAGGGAAAACTATGGCTACACCTTC
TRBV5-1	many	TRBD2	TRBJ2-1	CASSLGAGGPAEQFF	TGCGCCAGCAGCTTGGGAGCGGGGGGGCCTGCTGAGCAGTTCTTC
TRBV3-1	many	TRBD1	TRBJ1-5	CASSDRDLGPQHF	TGTGCCAGCAGCGACAGGGACCTGGGGCCCCAGCATTTT
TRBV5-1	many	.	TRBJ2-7	CASSLKSGDEQYF	TGCGCCAGCAGCTTAAAATCCGGTGACGAGCAGTACTTC
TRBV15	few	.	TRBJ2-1	CATSRAGTVSSYNEQFF	TGTGCCACCAGCAGAGCTGGGACTGTTAGCTCCTACAATGAGCAGTTCTTC
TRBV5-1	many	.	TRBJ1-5	CASSSLCVQGGCNQPQHF	TGCGCCAGCAGCTCCCTATGCGTACAGGGCGGATGCAATCAGCCCCAGCATTTT
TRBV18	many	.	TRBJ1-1	CASSRDNLNTEAFF	TGTGCCAGCTCAAGGGACAACTTGAACACTGAAGCTTTCTTT
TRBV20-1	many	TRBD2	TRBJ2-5	CSASLLAGEGETQYF	TGCAGTGCTAGTCTCCTAGCGGGAGAGGGAGAGACCCAGTACTTC
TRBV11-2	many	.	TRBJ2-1	CASSLEGHSSYNEQFF	TGTGCCAGCAGCTTAGAGGGGCACTCCTCCTACAATGAGCAGTTCTTC
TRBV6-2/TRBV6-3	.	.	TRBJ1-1	CASTDGGNTEAFF	TGTGCCAGCACCGATGGAGGGAACACTGAAGCTTTCTTT
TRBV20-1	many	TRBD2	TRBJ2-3	CSARGERRLAGGRDTQYF	TGCAGTGCTAGAGGGGAAAGAAGACTAGCGGGAGGGCGGGATACGCAGTATTTT